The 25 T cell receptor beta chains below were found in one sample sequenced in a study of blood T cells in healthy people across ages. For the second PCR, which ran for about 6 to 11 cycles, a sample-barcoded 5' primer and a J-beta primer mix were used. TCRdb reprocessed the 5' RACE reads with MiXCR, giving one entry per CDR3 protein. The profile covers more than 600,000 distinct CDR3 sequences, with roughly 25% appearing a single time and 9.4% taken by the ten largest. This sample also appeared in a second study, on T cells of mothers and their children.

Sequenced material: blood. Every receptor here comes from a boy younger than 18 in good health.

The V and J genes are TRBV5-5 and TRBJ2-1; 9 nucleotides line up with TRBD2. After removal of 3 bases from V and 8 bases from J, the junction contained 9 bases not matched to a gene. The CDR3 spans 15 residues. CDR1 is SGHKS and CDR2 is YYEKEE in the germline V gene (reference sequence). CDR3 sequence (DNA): TGTGCCAGCAGCTCTAGCGGGGATAGCGTACATGAGCAGTTCTTC. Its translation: CASSSSGDSVHEQFF.

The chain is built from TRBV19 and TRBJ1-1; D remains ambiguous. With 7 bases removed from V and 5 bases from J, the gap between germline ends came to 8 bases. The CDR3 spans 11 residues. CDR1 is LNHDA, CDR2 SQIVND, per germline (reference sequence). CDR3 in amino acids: CASMRVTEAFF. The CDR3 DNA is TGTGCCAGTATGAGGGTTACTGAAGCTTTCTTT. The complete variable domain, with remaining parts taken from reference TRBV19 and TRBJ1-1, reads DGGITQSPKYLFRKEGQNVTLSCEQNLNHDAMYWYRQDPGQGLRLIYYSQIVNDFQKGDIAEGYSVSREKKESFPLTVTSAQKNPTAFYLCASMRVTEAFFGQGTRLTVV.

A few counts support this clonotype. The DNA of the CDR3 is TGCAGCGTTAAGACAAACTCCTACGAGCAGTACTTC. Translated, it gives CSVKTNSYEQYF. The V gene is TRBV29-1, the J gene TRBJ2-7; D is uncertain. The CDR3 contains 12 residues. Germline V gene data show CDR1 as SQVTM and CDR2 as ANQGSEA. Trimming left V 5 bases short and J 0 bases short, with 8 bases between.

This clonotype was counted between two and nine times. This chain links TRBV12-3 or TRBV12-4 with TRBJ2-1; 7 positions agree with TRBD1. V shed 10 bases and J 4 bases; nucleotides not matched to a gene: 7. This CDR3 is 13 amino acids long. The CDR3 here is CANARDRYNEQFF. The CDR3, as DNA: TGTGCCAACGCCCGGGACAGATACAATGAGCAGTTCTTC.

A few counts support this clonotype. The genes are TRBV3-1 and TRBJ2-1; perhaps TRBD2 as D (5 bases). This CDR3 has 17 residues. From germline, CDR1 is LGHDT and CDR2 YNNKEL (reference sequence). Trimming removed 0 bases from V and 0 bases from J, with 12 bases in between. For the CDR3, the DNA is TGTGCCAGCAGCCAAGATCGACTGGGGAGCTCCTACAATGAGCAGTTCTTC. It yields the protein CASSQDRLGSSYNEQFF.

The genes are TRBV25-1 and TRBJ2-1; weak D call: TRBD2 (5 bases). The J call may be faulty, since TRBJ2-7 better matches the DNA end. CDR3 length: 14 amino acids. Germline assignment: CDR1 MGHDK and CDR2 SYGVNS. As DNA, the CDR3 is TGTGCCAGCAGTGAATATAGCGAGTCCTACGAGCAGTACTTC. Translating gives CASSEYSESYEQYF.

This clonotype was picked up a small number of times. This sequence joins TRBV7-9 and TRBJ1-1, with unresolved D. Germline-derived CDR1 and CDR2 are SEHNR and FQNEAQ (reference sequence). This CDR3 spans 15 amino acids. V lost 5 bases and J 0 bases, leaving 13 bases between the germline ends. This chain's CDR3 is CASSQGGVMNTEAFF. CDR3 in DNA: TGTGCCAGCAGCCAAGGCGGGGTTATGAACACTGAAGCTTTCTTT.

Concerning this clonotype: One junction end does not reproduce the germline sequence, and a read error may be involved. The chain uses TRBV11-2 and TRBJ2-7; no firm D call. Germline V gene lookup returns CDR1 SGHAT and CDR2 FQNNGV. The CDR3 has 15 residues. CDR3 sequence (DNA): TGTGCCAGCAGCTTAGCGGGCGGTATTTCTTACGAGCGGTACTTC. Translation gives CASSLAGGISYERYF. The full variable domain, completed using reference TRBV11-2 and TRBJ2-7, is EAGVAQSPRYKIIEKRQSVAFWCNPISGHATLYWYQQILGQGPKLLIQFQNNGVVDDSQLPKDRFSAERLKGVDSTLKIQPAKLEDSAVYLCASSLAGGISYERYFGPGTRLTVT.

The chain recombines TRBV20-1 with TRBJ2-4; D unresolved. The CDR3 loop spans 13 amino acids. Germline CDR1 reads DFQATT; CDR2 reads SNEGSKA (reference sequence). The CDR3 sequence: CAFTSWVENIQYF. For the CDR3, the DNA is TGCGCCTTCACGTCTTGGGTGGAAAACATTCAGTACTTC.

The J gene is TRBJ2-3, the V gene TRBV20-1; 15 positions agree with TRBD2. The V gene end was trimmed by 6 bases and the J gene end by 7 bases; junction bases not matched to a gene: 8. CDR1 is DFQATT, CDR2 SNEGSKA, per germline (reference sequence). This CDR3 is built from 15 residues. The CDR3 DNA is TGCAGTGCCGGAACCGGGACTAGCGGGAGGTATACGCAGTATTTT. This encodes CSAGTGTSGRYTQYF.

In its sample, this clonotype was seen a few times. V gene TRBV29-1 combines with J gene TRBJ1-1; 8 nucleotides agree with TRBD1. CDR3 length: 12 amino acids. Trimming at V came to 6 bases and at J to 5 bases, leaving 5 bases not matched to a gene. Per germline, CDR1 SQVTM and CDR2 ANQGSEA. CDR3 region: CSVQGAVTEAFF. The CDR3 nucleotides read TGCAGCGTCCAGGGGGCCGTGACTGAAGCTTTCTTT.

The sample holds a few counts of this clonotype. CDR3 in DNA: TGTGCCAGCCGGGACAGGGAAACAACTAATGAAAAACTGTTTTTT. It specifies CASRDRETTNEKLFF. The J gene is TRBJ1-4, the V gene TRBV6-2 or TRBV6-3, with 9 nucleotides matching TRBD1. CDR3 size: 15 residues. CDR1 and CDR2 (germline): MNHEY, SVGEGT. Trimming cost V 8 bases and J 0 bases; bases outside gene matches: 4.

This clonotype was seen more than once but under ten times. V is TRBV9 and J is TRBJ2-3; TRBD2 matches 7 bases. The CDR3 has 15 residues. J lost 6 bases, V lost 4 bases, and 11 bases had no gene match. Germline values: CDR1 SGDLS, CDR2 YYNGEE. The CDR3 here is CASSPRTSTLDTQYF. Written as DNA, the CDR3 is TGTGCCAGCAGCCCAAGGACTAGTACCTTGGATACGCAGTATTTT. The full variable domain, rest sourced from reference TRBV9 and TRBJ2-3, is DSGVTQTPKHLITATGQRVTLRCSPRSGDLSVYWYQQSLDQGLQFLIQYYNGEERAKGNILERFSAQQFPDLHSELNLSSLELGDSALYFCASSPRTSTLDTQYFGPGTRLTVL.

CDR3 nucleotide sequence: TGCAGTGCTATACCACAGGGGGAGACCCAGTACTTC. Its protein product is CSAIPQGETQYF. This rearrangement joins TRBV20-1 to TRBJ2-5; 7 nucleotides align to TRBD1. The CDR3 sequence is 12 residues long. The ends lost 4 bases at V and 5 bases at J; junction bases unmatched: 4. The germline gives CDR1 DFQATT, CDR2 SNEGSKA (reference sequence).

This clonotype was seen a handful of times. The chain's CDR3 is CASSNDPSSGSYNEQFF. In nucleotides, the CDR3 is TGTGCCAGTAGTAACGACCCCTCTAGCGGGTCCTACAATGAGCAGTTCTTC. This chain joins TRBV19 and TRBJ2-1; 8 bases align to TRBD2. The CDR3 is made up of 17 amino acids. Germline values: CDR1 LNHDA, CDR2 SQIVND (reference sequence). Trimming took 4 bases from V and 1 from J; bases not matched to a gene: 9. Based on the CDR3 plus reference TRBV19 and TRBJ2-1, the full variable domain is DGGITQSPKYLFRKEGQNVTLSCEQNLNHDAMYWYRQDPGQGLRLIYYSQIVNDFQKGDIAEGYSVSREKKESFPLTVTSAQKNPTAFYLCASSNDPSSGSYNEQFFGPGTRLTVL.

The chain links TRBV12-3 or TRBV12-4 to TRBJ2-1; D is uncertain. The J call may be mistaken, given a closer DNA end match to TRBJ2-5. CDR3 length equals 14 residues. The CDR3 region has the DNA TGTGCCAGCAGTTCGGAACAGAGTCAAGAGACCCAGTACTTC. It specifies CASSSEQSQETQYF.

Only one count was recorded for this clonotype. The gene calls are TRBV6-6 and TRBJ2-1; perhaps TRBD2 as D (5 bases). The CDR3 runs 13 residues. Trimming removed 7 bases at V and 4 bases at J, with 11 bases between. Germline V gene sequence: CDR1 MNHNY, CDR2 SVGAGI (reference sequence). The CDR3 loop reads CASKRELYNEQFF. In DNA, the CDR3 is TGTGCCAGCAAGAGGGAACTTTACAATGAGCAGTTCTTC.

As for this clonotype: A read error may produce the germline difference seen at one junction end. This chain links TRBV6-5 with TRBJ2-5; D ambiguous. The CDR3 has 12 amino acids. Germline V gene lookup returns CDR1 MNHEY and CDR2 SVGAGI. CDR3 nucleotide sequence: TGTGCCAGCAGTCGGTACCAAGAGGCCCAGTACTTC. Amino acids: CASSRYQEAQYF.

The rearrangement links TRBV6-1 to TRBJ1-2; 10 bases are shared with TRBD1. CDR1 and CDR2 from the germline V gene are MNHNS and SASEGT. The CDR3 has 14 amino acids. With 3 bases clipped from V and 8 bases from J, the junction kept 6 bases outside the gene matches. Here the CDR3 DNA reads TGTGCCAGCAGTGACCGGGACAGGGGAGCGGGCTACACCTTC. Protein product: CASSDRDRGAGYTF.

The CDR3 bases are TGCAGCGTTGGGGGCAGGCAAGGCCAGCCCCAGCATTTT. Its protein product is CSVGGRQGQPQHF. This rearrangement joins TRBV29-1 to TRBJ1-5, with a possible D match to TRBD1 (5 bases). Germline CDR1 reads SQVTM; CDR2 reads ANQGSEA. The CDR3 consists of 13 residues. The ends were cut back, 4 bases at V and 7 bases at J, with 14 bases in the middle.

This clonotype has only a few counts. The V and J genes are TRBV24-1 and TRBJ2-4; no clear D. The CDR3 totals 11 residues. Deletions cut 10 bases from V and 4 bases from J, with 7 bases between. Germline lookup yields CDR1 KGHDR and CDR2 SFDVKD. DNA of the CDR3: TGTGCCACATCCCTAAAAAACATTCAGTACTTC. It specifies CATSLKNIQYF.

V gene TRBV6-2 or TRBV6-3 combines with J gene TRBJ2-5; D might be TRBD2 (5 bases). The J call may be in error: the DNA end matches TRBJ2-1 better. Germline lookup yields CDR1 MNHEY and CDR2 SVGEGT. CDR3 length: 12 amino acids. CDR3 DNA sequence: TGTGCCAGCAGCCCGACTAACTACGAGCAGTTCTTC. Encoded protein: CASSPTNYEQFF.

The CDR3 DNA reads as TGTGCCAGCAGCCCCGGGACCTCGTACCAAGAGACCCAGTACTTC. It codes for CASSPGTSYQETQYF. The chain is built from TRBV7-2 and TRBJ2-5; either TRBD1 or TRBD2 may supply D (5 bases each). The CDR3 loop spans 15 amino acids. V dropped 5 bases and J dropped 0 bases, with 13 bases sitting between them. CDR1 and CDR2 from the germline V gene are SGHTA and FQGNSA.

DNA for the CDR3: TGTGCCAGCAGTCCCTACAGCGGGCGCTTCCAAGAGACCCAGTACTTC. It yields the protein CASSPYSGRFQETQYF. V usage is TRBV28 and J usage is TRBJ2-5, with a possible D match to TRBD2 (6 bases). The CDR3 has 16 residues. Trimming shortened V by 5 bases and J by 1 base, and 17 bases separated the two germline ends. Germline CDR1 and CDR2: MDHEN and SYDVKM.

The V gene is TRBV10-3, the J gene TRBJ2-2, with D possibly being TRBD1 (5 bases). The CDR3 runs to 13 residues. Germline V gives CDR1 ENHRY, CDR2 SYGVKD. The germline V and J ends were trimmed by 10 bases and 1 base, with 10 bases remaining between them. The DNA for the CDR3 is TGTGCCACCGAGACAGAGAACACCGGGGAGCTGTTTTTT. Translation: CATETENTGELFF.